This T cell receptor (beta chain) emerged from a study of T cells in Graves' hyperthyroidism and ophthalmopathy. Whole-study context: Peripheral blood was acquired at first diagnosis, ahead of any therapy whatsoever. Study-wide results and limits: A median around 6 months before onset, the model predicted ophthalmopathy.

The length of the CDR3 is 14 residues. V trimming: 5 bases; J trimming: 9 bases; junction bases outside the gene matches: 7. Germline assignment: CDR1 GTSNPN and CDR2 SVGIG (reference sequence). This clonotype was detected many times. Antigen: not known. Amplification yielded TCR beta CDR3 regions, with RNA transcripts as the source. Primed by the HTBI set, a first-round RT-PCR was run on the TCR CDR3. TCRdb analysed the multiplex PCR reads with MiXCR anew, one entry per CDR3 protein. The sample contains 480,000 or so distinct CDR3 sequences, approximately 14% of which appear only once. Sequencing was done on a sample of blood. The TCR originated in a woman aged 18 to 35 with Graves' hyperthyroidism. The chain is built from TRBV30 and TRBJ1-6; TRBD1 agrees at 10 bases. CDR3 sequence (DNA): TGTGCCTGGGCCCCGGGACAGGGGTTTTCACCCCTCCACTTT. Translating gives CAWAPGQGFSPLHF.